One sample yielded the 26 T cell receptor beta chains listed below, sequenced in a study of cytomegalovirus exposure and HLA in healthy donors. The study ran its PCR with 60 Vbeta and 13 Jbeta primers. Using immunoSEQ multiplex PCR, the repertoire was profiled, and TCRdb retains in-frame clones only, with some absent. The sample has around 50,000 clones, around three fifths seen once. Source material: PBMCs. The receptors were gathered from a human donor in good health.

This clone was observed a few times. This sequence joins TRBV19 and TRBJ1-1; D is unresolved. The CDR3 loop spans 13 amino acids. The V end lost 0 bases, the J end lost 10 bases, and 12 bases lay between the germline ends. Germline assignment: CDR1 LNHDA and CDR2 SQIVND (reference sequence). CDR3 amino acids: CASSIDRLKGAFF. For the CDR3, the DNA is TGTGCCAGTAGTATAGACAGACTAAAGGGAGCTTTCTTT.

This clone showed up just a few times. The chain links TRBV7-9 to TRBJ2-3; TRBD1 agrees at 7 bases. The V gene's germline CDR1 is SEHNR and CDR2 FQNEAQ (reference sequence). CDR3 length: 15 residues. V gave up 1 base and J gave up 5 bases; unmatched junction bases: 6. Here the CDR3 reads CASSLGGTELDTQYF. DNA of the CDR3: TGTGCCAGCAGCTTAGGTGGGACAGAGCTAGATACGCAGTATTTT.

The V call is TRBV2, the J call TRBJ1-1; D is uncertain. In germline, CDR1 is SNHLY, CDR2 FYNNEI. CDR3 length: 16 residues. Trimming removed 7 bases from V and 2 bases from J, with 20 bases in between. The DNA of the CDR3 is TGTGCCAGCAACTCCGGGTCCCCCATACTTAACACTGAAGCTTTCTTT. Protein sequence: CASNSGSPILNTEAFF.

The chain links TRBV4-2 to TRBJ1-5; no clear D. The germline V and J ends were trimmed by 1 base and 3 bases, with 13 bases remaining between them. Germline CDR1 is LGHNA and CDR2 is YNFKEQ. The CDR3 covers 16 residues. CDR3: CASSQGPGGDNQPQHF. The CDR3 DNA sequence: TGTGCCAGCAGCCAAGGGCCCGGCGGGGACAATCAGCCCCAGCATTTT.

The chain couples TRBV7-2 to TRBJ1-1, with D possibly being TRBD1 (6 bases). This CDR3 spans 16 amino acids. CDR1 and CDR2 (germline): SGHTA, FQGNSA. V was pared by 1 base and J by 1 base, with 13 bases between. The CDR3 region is CASSLVGGTGNTEAFF. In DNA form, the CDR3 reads TGTGCCAGCAGCTTAGTAGGGGGAACAGGGAACACTGAAGCTTTCTTT.

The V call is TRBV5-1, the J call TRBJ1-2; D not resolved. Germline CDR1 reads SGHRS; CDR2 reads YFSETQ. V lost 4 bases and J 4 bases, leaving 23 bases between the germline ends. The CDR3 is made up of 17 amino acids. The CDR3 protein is CASSPDRMGSWVYGYTF. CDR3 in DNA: TGCGCCAGCAGCCCAGATAGGATGGGCAGCTGGGTCTATGGCTACACCTTC.

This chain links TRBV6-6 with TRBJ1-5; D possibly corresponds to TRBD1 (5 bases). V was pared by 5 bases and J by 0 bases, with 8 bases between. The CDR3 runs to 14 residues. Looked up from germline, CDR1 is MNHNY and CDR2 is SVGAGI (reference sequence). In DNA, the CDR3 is TGTGCCAGCAGTGCCAGGGTTAGCAATCAGCCCCAGCATTTT. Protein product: CASSARVSNQPQHF.

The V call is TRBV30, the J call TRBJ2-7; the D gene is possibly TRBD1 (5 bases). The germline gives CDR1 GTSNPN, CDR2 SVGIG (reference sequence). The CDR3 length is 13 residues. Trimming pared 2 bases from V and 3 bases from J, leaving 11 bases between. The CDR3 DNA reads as TGTGCCTGGAGTATCGGACACTTCTACGAGCAGTACTTC. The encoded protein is CAWSIGHFYEQYF. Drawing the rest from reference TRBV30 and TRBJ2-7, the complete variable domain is SQTIHQWPATLVQPVGSPLSLECTVEGTSNPNLYWYRQAAGRGLQLLFYSVGIGQISSEVPQNLSASRPQDRQFILSSKKLLLSDSGFYLCAWSIGHFYEQYFGPGTRLTVT.

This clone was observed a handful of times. In DNA, the CDR3 is TGCGCCAGCAGCTTGGGGCGGACTAGCGGGTTTACCTACGAGCAGTACTTC. Protein product: CASSLGRTSGFTYEQYF. The rearrangement links TRBV5-1 to TRBJ2-7; 11 nucleotides align to TRBD2. The CDR3 has 17 residues. After removal of 0 bases from V and 2 bases from J, the junction contained 7 bases not matched to a gene. The V gene's germline CDR1 is SGHRS and CDR2 YFSETQ. Full variable domain (rest looked up from reference TRBV5-1 and TRBJ2-7): KAGVTQTPRYLIKTRGQQVTLSCSPISGHRSVSWYQQTPGQGLQFLFEYFSETQRNKGNFPGRFSGRQFSNSRSEMNVSTLELGDSALYLCASSLGRTSGFTYEQYFGPGTRLTVT.

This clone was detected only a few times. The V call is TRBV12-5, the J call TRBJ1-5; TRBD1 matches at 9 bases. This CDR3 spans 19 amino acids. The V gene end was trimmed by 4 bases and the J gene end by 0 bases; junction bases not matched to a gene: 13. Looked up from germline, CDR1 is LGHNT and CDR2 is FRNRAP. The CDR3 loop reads CASGSLTGGFFSSNQPQHF. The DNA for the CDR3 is TGTGCTAGTGGTTCCCTCACAGGGGGCTTCTTTAGTAGCAATCAGCCCCAGCATTTT.

DNA for the CDR3: TGCAGTGCTAGGACGGGACAGGGAAGAACCTTC. As protein: CSARTGQGRTF. V gene TRBV20-1 combines with J gene TRBJ1-2; 9 bases are shared with TRBD1. The trim removed 3 bases at V and 14 bases at J, leaving 7 bases unmatched. The V gene's germline CDR1 is DFQATT and CDR2 SNEGSKA (reference sequence). The CDR3 runs 11 residues.

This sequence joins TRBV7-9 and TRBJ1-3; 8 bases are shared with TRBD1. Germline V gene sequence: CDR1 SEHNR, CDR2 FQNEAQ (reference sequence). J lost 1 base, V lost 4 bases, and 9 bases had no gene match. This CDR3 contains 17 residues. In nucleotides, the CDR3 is TGTGCCAGCAGCTCAGGACAGGGCGCCCGTTCTGGAAACACCATATATTTT. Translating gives CASSSGQGARSGNTIYF.

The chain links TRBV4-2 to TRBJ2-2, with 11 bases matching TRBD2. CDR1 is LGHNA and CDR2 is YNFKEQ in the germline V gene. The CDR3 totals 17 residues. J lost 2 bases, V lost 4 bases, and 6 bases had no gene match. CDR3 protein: CASSPRGTSGNTGELFF. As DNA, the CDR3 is TGTGCCAGCAGCCCGAGGGGGACTAGCGGAAACACCGGGGAGCTGTTTTTT.

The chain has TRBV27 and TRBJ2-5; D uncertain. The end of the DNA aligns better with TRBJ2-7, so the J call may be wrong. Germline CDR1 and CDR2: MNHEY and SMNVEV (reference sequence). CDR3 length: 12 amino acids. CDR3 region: CASSLGLGEQYF. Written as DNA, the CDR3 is TGTGCCAGCAGTTTAGGTTTGGGCGAGCAGTACTTC.

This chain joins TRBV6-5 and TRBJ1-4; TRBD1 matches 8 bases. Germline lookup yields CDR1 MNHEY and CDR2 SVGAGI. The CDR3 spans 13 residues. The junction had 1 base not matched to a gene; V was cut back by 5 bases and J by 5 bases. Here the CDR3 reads CASSGQGNEKLFF. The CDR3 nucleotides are TGTGCCAGCAGTGGACAGGGAAATGAAAAACTGTTTTTT.

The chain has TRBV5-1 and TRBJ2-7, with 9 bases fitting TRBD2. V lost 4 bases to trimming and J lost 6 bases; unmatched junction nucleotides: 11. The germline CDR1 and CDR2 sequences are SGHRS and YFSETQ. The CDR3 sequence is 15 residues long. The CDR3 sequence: CASSIGGGAVGEQYF. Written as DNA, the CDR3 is TGCGCCAGCAGCATCGGCGGGGGGGCGGTCGGCGAGCAGTACTTC.

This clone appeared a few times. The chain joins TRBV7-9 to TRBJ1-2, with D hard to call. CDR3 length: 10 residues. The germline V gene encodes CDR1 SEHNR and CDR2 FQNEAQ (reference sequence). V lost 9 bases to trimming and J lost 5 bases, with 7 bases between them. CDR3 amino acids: CARNTYGYTF. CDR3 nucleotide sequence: TGTGCCAGGAATACATATGGCTACACCTTC.

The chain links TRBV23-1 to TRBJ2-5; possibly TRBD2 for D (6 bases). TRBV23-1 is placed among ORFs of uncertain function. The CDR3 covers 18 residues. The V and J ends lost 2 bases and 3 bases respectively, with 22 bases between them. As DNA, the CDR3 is TGCGCCAGCAGTCAAAGGGTTTCTGGTACAGCGGGTGAAGAGACCCAGTACTTC. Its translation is CASSQRVSGTAGEETQYF.

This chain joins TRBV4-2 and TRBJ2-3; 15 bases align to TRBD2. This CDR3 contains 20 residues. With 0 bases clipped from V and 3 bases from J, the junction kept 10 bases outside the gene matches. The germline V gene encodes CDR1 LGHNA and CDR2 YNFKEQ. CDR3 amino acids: CASSQDRGTSGGWGTDTQYF. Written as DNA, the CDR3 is TGTGCCAGCAGCCAAGATCGCGGGACTAGCGGGGGGTGGGGAACAGATACGCAGTATTTT.

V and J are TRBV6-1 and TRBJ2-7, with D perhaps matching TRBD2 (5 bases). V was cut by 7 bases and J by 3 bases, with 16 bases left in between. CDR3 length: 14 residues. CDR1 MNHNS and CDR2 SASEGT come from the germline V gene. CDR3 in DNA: TGTGCCAGCACCCTAGGGCCGGGGAACTACGAGCAGTACTTC. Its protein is CASTLGPGNYEQYF.

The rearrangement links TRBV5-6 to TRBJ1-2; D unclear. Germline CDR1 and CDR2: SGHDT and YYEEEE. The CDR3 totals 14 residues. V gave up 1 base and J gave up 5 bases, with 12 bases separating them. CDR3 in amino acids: CASSLFQVAYGYTF. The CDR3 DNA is TGTGCCAGCAGCTTGTTCCAGGTGGCATATGGCTACACCTTC.

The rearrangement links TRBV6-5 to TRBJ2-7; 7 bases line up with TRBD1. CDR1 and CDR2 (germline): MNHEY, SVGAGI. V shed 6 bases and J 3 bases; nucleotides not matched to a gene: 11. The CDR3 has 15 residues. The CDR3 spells CASRRDRDRNYEQYF. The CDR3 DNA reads TGTGCCAGCAGAAGAGACCGGGACAGAAACTACGAGCAGTACTTC.

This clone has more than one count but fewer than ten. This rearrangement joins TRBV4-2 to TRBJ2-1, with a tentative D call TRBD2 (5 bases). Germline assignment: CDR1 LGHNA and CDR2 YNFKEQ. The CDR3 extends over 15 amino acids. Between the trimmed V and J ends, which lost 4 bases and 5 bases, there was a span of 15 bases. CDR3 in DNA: TGTGCCAGCAGCCTCCGGCCCTTCGGGGACAATGAGCAGTTCTTC. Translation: CASSLRPFGDNEQFF.

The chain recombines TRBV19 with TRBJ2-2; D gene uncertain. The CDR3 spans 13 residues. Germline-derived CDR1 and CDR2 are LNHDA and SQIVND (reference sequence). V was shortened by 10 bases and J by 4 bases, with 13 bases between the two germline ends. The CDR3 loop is CATRSGRTGELFF. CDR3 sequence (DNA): TGTGCCACCAGATCTGGGCGCACCGGGGAGCTGTTTTTT.

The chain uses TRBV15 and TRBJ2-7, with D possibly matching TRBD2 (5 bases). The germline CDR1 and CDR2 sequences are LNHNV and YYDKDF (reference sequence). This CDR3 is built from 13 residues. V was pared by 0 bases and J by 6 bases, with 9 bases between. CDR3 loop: CATSRDRGCEQYF. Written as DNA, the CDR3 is TGTGCCACCAGCAGAGATCGAGGGTGCGAGCAGTACTTC.

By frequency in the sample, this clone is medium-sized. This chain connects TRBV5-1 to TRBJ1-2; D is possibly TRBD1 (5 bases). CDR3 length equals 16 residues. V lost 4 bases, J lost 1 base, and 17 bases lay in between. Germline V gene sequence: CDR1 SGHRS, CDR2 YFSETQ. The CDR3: CASSAGVGLDNYGYTF. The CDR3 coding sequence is TGCGCCAGCAGCGCGGGAGTGGGGCTAGATAACTATGGCTACACCTTC.